The 10 T cell receptor beta chains listed next were all sequenced from one sample in a study of neoadjuvant nivolumab and ipilimumab in lung cancer. The data were produced by immunoSEQ multiplex PCR, yet TCRdb's version contains in-frame clones alone and is incomplete. The sample consists of about 25,000 clones, 82% of them appearing once. The material sequenced was tumor tissue, taken after neoadjuvant nivolumab, alone or with ipilimumab, at or shortly before surgery. These receptors originate from an adult with non-small cell lung cancer.

This clone was seen only a few times. The chain employs TRBV2 and TRBJ1-2, with D hard to call. Germline V CDR1 and CDR2: SNHLY, FYNNEI. Between the trimmed V and J ends, which lost 2 bases and 6 bases, there was a span of 7 bases. This CDR3 is 12 amino acids long. The chain's CDR3 is CASSESDDGYTF. CDR3 DNA: TGTGCCAGCAGTGAATCGGATGATGGCTACACCTTC.

The CDR3 sequence is CASKWLAANTGELFF. The DNA of the CDR3 is TGTGCCAGCAAGTGGTTAGCGGCGAACACCGGGGAGCTGTTTTTT. V usage is TRBV2 and J usage is TRBJ2-2; TRBD2 is a possible D gene (6 bases). Germline loops: CDR1 SNHLY, CDR2 FYNNEI. V gave up 7 bases and J gave up 0 bases, with 12 bases separating them. The CDR3 sequence is 15 residues long.

The chain links TRBV6-5 to TRBJ1-2; 7 bases map to TRBD1. The V segment lost 5 bases and the J segment 0 bases; nucleotides outside the gene matches: 6. There are 15 residues in the CDR3. Germline CDR1 reads MNHEY; CDR2 reads SVGAGI. The CDR3 sequence: CASSTPDRSNYGYTF. Written as DNA, the CDR3 is TGTGCCAGCAGTACCCCGGACAGGTCTAACTATGGCTACACCTTC.

This clone was observed once. The chain recombines TRBV7-9 with TRBJ2-5; no firm D call. Looked up from germline, CDR1 is SEHNR and CDR2 is FQNEAQ (reference sequence). Deletions cut 7 bases from V and 5 bases from J, with 14 bases between. This CDR3 comprises 13 residues. CDR3 sequence (DNA): TGTGCCAGCATCCACATTCAAGGGGAGACCCAGTACTTC. Translating it yields CASIHIQGETQYF.

This clone was observed a few times. This chain links TRBV11-2 with TRBJ2-5; weak D call: TRBD2 (5 bases). Trimming cost V 5 bases and J 5 bases, with 9 bases left between them. The germline CDR1 and CDR2 sequences are SGHAT and FQNNGV. The CDR3 spans 12 residues. The CDR3 nucleotides read TGTGCCAGCAGCGTGCGGGTGGAGACCCAGTACTTC. Its translation is CASSVRVETQYF.

This clone was found a few times. The chain joins TRBV6-1 to TRBJ2-5, with 10 bases matching TRBD1. This CDR3 has 15 residues. Germline values: CDR1 MNHNS, CDR2 SASEGT. V was pared by 0 bases and J by 4 bases, with 2 bases of the junction left unmatched. DNA for the CDR3: TGTGCCAGCAGTGAAGCGACAGGGGGCGGAGAGACCCAGTACTTC. Encoded protein: CASSEATGGGETQYF.

A single count supports this clone. The chain employs TRBV18 and TRBJ2-1; 10 bases agree with TRBD1. J gave up 7 bases and V 3 bases, and 12 bases lay outside the gene matches. The CDR3 extends over 17 amino acids. Germline V CDR1 and CDR2: KGHSH, LQKENI. CDR3 region: CASSPSGGTGEWNEQFF. DNA for the CDR3: TGTGCCAGCTCACCCTCAGGGGGGACAGGGGAATGGAATGAGCAGTTCTTC. The entire variable domain, with the rest obtained from reference TRBV18 and TRBJ2-1, is as follows: NAGVMQNPRHLVRRRGQEARLRCSPMKGHSHVYWYRQLPEEGLKFMVYLQKENIIDESGMPKERFSAEFPKEGPSILRIQQVVRGDSAAYFCASSPSGGTGEWNEQFFGPGTRLTVL.

A few counts support this clone. The chain joins TRBV30 to TRBJ1-5; 7 bases line up with TRBD1. Looked up from germline, CDR1 is GTSNPN and CDR2 is SVGIG (reference sequence). V was pared by 0 bases and J by 11 bases, with 10 bases of the junction left unmatched. CDR3 length: 14 residues. The CDR3 spells CAWSVAGGGKTQHF. The CDR3 DNA follows: TGTGCCTGGAGTGTGGCAGGGGGAGGTAAAACCCAGCATTTT.

Only one count was recorded for this clone. The chain combines TRBV25-1 with TRBJ2-6; D is unresolved. CDR1 MGHDK and CDR2 SYGVNS come from the germline V gene. V lost 2 bases and J lost 0, with 8 bases in between. The CDR3 covers 16 residues. The CDR3 is CASSEVGYSGANVLTF. Written as DNA, the CDR3 is TGTGCCAGCAGTGAAGTTGGCTACTCTGGGGCCAACGTCCTGACTTTC.

The chain carries TRBV5-1 and TRBJ2-7, with a tentative D call TRBD1 (6 bases). CDR3 size: 14 residues. Germline CDR1 and CDR2: SGHRS and YFSETQ. V lost 2 bases and J 2 bases, leaving 11 bases between the germline ends. The CDR3 sequence is CASSLTGFAYEQYF. DNA for the CDR3: TGCGCCAGCAGCTTAACAGGGTTCGCCTACGAGCAGTACTTC.